This T cell receptor (beta chain) was identified during a study of cytomegalovirus exposure and HLA in healthy donors. Whole-study results and caveats: The study listed some 160 cytomegalovirus-associated TCR beta chains.

Germline-derived CDR1 and CDR2 are SGHRS and YFSETQ. Trimming took 8 bases from V and 4 from J, leaving 9 bases between them. The CDR3 length is 12 residues. The approximately 120-subject validation cohort, separate from the 666-subject first cohort, included the donors. This clone was seen a handful of times. Its antigen is unidentified. Profiling relied on immunoSEQ multiplex PCR, and the TCRdb table lists in-frame clones only, not all of them. The table has about 98,000 clones, roughly nine tenths seen once. Sequencing was performed on PBMCs. The gene calls are TRBV5-1 and TRBJ1-4; D gene uncertain. This clonotype originated in a woman in her twenties or thirties in good health and CMV-seronegative. CDR3 sequence reads: CARHRGNEKLFF. In DNA, the CDR3 is TGCGCCAGACACCGGGGTAATGAAAAACTGTTTTTT.